This T cell receptor (beta chain) came from a study of blood T cell repertoires in COVID-19. Study-wide context: The United States, Italy and Spain were the sources of the acute and convalescent COVID-19 samples. PBMCs, B-cell-depleted T cells, or T cells were the source of the cDNA or gDNA that made up the material.

In the original processing: Amplification from reference gene primers served as the basis for estimated nucleated cell counts. TCRdb's table, derived via immunoSEQ multiplex PCR, lists solely in-frame clones and lacks some. V, J and clone size are those of that table, while D and trimming were read from the DNA. The top ten clones hold approximately 8% of a sample with fewer than 200,000 clones, roughly four fifths of them seen once. Germline CDR1 and CDR2: SGHNT and YYREEE (reference sequence). Trimming cost V 1 base and J 5 bases, with 13 bases left between them. This CDR3 region has 15 residues. Enrolment of Seattle patients took place during active infection, and they were followed longitudinally.

The sequencing input was peripheral blood. The receptor's source is a woman in her 70s with COVID-19, enrolled during active disease. V is TRBV5-4 and J is TRBJ2-1, with a weak D call TRBD2 (5 bases). The CDR3 bases are TGTGCCAGCAGCTTGTCGAGTCAACTAGACAATGAGCAGTTCTTC. Protein sequence: CASSLSSQLDNEQFF.